This T cell receptor (beta chain) originates from a study of T-cell memory formation after mild COVID-19. Study information: Most TCR clusters belonged to a single donor.

V lost 1 base to trimming and J lost 0 bases, with 4 bases between them. CDR3 length: 15 residues. Per the germline V gene, CDR1 is SGHTA and CDR2 is FQGNSA. Whole-study findings and limits: For contracting clones, CD4+ ones sat mainly in CM and EM, CD8+ in EMRA. Contracting clones, day 15 to 85, had balanced CD4/CD8, and later expanders favored CD4+.

5'RACE primed at constant segments yielded TCR alpha and TCR beta cDNA libraries bearing sample barcodes and UMIs. Each CDR3 protein gets one entry after TCRdb re-called the 5' RACE reads with MiXCR. The sample contains 170,000 or so distinct CDR3 sequences, around a third of which appear only once. This clonotype was counted ten times or more. Antigen: not known. The sequencing input was PBMCs or a T cell subset sorted from them (not recorded which). The origin of this receptor is an adult woman who had mild COVID-19 (a few samples of this study predate the infection). Cell type and time point are not known. The chain links TRBV7-2 to TRBJ2-6; D gene ambiguous. The CDR3, as DNA: TGTGCCAGCAGCTTAGGGGGCTCTGGGGCCAACGTCCTGACTTTC. This encodes CASSLGGSGANVLTF.